The entry that follows covers one T cell receptor (beta chain) sequence. This clonotype showed up just once. The antigen it binds to is not known. No much larger clone is present one base from it, and per-base qualities are unavailable. A lone read offers only weak evidence. The germline V gene gives CDR1 as SGHVT and CDR2 as SQSDAQ. V loses 5 bases of germline sequence and J loses 0 bases, and the interval between the two ends is 17 bases. From the cysteine through the phenylalanine, the CDR3 covers 17 amino acids. Just the 51-base CDR3 DNA is kept, in frame starting at base 1. These data originate in a study of T cell repertoires in cytomegalovirus infection (dated by TCRdb to between 2018 and 2021). A note on the overall study: Recently identified HLA-C-restricted CMV epitopes, whose presentation resists viral immunomodulation, were targeted by peptide stimulations together with well-studied HLA-B-restricted epitopes. Donor HLA type was relevant to the analysis, as public TCR beta signatures indicated carriage of CMV infection together with the matching HLA type. General study outcomes and caveats: The ex vivo response was dominated by HLA-C-restricted CMV-specific TCR beta clonotypes, which also provided the single most frequent clonotype in two of eight donors. Cumulative frequency of public TCR beta family members discriminated carriers of CMV infection plus the relevant HLA type in this cohort and an independent roughly 340-donor cohort.

Sequencer: Illumina HiSeq 1500. TCRdb itself trimmed the public reads at Q25 with fastp, ran MiXCR and retained productive beta chains. All rows with the same CDR3 protein become a single entry with the most common DNA and genes. This sample has about 570,000 distinct CDR3 sequences in its table, and under 45% of those were observed once. Of the sample, around 48% is held by the ten largest clones. The meaning of the sample's treatment or condition label: in vitro stimulation with specific CMV peptide epitopes to enrich CMV-specific T cells. Here the chain combines TRBV7-4 and TRBJ1-3; D gene: possibly TRBD1, on 6 matching bases. This clonotype was sampled from a human donor in good health (CMV status not recorded). Some clones in this sample may be carry-over from other donors' samples. Sequences were derived from cultured PBMCs, sampled from culture after CMV antigen stimulation. The CDR3 loop reads CASSPARGTLSGNTIYF. The bases read TGTGCCAGCAGCCCCGCGAGAGGGACACTCTCTGGAAACACCATATATTTT.